These 28 T cell receptor beta chains share one sample of origin, sequenced in a study of molecular identifiers for immune sequencing clone quantification. TCRdb used MiXCR to reprocess the PCR reads, holding one entry per CDR3 protein. In the table there are under 800,000 distinct CDR3 sequences, roughly 27% of which are singletons. Sequencing used naive CD8+ T cells from blood, with Jurkat cell RNA spiked in. The subset: FACS-sorted CD8+CD4-CCR7+CD45RA+ naive T cells. These receptor sequences come from a human donor in good health. Some libraries in this study had Jurkat cell RNA spiked in.

This clonotype turned up a few times. The V call is TRBV30, the J call TRBJ2-4; D perhaps matches TRBD1 (6 bases). V lost 3 bases, J lost 11 bases, and 26 bases lay in between. Germline V lookup: CDR1 GTSNPN, CDR2 SVGIG (reference sequence). This CDR3 has 16 amino acids. The CDR3 bases are TGTGCCTGGAGCGAGACCCCGGGACAACTATTAGGCGTTCAGTACTTC. Protein: CAWSETPGQLLGVQYF.

Concerning this clonotype itself: With a much larger clone just one base away, this may be a read error. V is TRBV6-2 or TRBV6-3 and J is TRBJ1-1; 9 nucleotides agree with TRBD1. The CDR3 has 15 residues. CDR1 and CDR2 (germline): MNHEY, SVGEGT. The CDR3 loop reads CAGSSRQGGYTEAFF. Here the CDR3 DNA reads TGTGCCGGCAGTTCTCGACAGGGGGGCTACACTGAAGCTTTCTTT.

In this sample, this clonotype turned up a few times. The CDR3 sequence is CSASSLGGTDTQYF. CDR3 nucleotides: TGCAGTGCTAGTAGTCTGGGGGGAACAGATACGCAGTATTTT. The chain recombines TRBV20-1 with TRBJ2-3; a weak D match, TRBD2 (6 bases). The ends were cut back, 3 bases at V and 3 bases at J, with 13 bases in the middle. Germline V gene data show CDR1 as DFQATT and CDR2 as SNEGSKA (reference sequence). This CDR3 is built from 14 residues.

This clonotype was seen a few times. A read error may account for a junction end that differs from germline. The chain combines TRBV28 with TRBJ2-7, with 7 bases identical to TRBD1. From germline, CDR1 is MDHEN and CDR2 SYDVKM. The CDR3 spans 16 residues. The CDR3 region is CASSSLRGPAEDELYF. CDR3 bases: TGTGCCAGCAGTTCGTTGAGGGGGCCGGCGGAGGACGAGCTGTACTTC.

This chain joins TRBV28 and TRBJ2-1, with D hard to call. The CDR3 totals 14 residues. V was cut by 7 bases and J by 1 base, with 11 bases left in between. CDR1 is MDHEN, CDR2 SYDVKM, per germline. As DNA, the CDR3 is TGTGCCAGCACTAGACTGGAGTCCTACAATGAGCAGTTCTTC. Its protein product is CASTRLESYNEQFF.

With respect to this clonotype: One junction end disagrees with the germline gene, perhaps due to a read error. The chain links TRBV4-3 to TRBJ1-1; unclear D gene. Germline loops: CDR1 LGHNA, CDR2 YSLEER. This CDR3 has 15 residues. The CDR3 DNA reads TGCGCCAGCAGCCAAGATTCGGGAACGAACGCTGAAGCTTTCTTT. Its translation is CASSQDSGTNAEAFF.

Remarks on this clonotype: The junction shows a germline mismatch at one end, possibly a read error. The chain has TRBV7-9 and TRBJ2-1; 9 bases fit TRBD2. Germline V gene lookup returns CDR1 SEHNR and CDR2 FQNEAQ (reference sequence). The CDR3 is 15 residues long. In DNA, the CDR3 is TGTGCCAGCAGCTTACTAGCGGGATCCTACAATGGGCAGTTCTTC. Amino acids: CASSLLAGSYNGQFF.

The chain has TRBV7-2 and TRBJ1-1; D call uncertain. Trimming removed 0 bases at V and 0 bases at J, with 11 bases between. Germline V CDR1 and CDR2: SGHTA, FQGNSA. This CDR3 has 16 residues. CDR3 bases: TGTGCCAGCAGCTTAGCATCCCGGGTGATGAACACTGAAGCTTTCTTT. Translating gives CASSLASRVMNTEAFF.

This clonotype was seen many times. This rearrangement joins TRBV29-1 to TRBJ2-5, with no clear D. V was shortened by 3 bases and J by 5 bases, with 7 bases between the two germline ends. CDR1 is SQVTM, CDR2 ANQGSEA, per germline. CDR3 length: 11 amino acids. This CDR3 reads CSVEGSETQYF. The DNA for the CDR3 is TGCAGCGTTGAGGGATCGGAGACCCAGTACTTC.

Notes on this clonotype: The conserved final phenylalanine or tryptophan is absent from the CDR3, which likely points to a read error. The V gene is TRBV24-1, the J gene TRBJ2-5; 8 positions match TRBD2. The V and J ends lost 4 bases and 5 bases, in that order; junction bases with no gene match: 5. Germline CDR1 reads KGHDR; CDR2 reads SFDVKD. The CDR3 runs to 14 residues. The CDR3 loop reads CATSDPGLAETQYL. The CDR3 bases are TGTGCCACCAGTGACCCCGGACTAGCCGAGACCCAGTACCTC.

The DNA for the CDR3 is TGTGCCTGGAGCCTTTCCTCTCTCTACGAGCAGTACTTC. Translation: CAWSLSSLYEQYF. The chain has TRBV30 and TRBJ2-7, with D unresolved. The CDR3 has 13 residues. In germline, CDR1 is GTSNPN, CDR2 SVGIG (reference sequence). V was pared by 3 bases and J by 3 bases, with 12 bases between.

A word on this clonotype: One junction end disagrees with the germline gene, perhaps due to a read error. The rearrangement joins TRBV11-3 to TRBJ2-7; TRBD1 matches 9 bases. Germline V lookup: CDR1 SGHNT, CDR2 YENEEA. This CDR3 spans 14 amino acids. CDR3 bases: TGTGCCGGCAGCTTAGGACAGGGGCAAGACGAGCAGTACTTC. It codes for CAGSLGQGQDEQYF. Full variable domain (missing parts from reference TRBV11-3 and TRBJ2-7): EAGVVQSPRYKIIEKKQPVAFWCNPISGHNTLYWYLQNLGQGPELLIRYENEEAVDDSQLPKDRFSAERLKGVDSTLKIQPAELGDSAVYLCAGSLGQGQDEQYFGPGTRLTVT.

This sequence joins TRBV6-2 or TRBV6-3 and TRBJ1-4, with D perhaps TRBD1 (5 bases). The length of the CDR3 is 15 residues. V was shortened by 6 bases and J by 0 bases, with 11 bases between the two germline ends. Germline V lookup: CDR1 MNHEY, CDR2 SVGEGT. As DNA, the CDR3 is TGTGCCAGCAGCTCAAGGGACTCAACTAATGAAAAACTGTTTTTT. Translated, it gives CASSSRDSTNEKLFF.

J is TRBJ1-4 and V is TRBV7-9, with no clear D. The V and J ends lost 7 bases and 4 bases respectively, with 22 bases between them. This CDR3 has 17 amino acids. CDR1 is SEHNR, CDR2 FQNEAQ, per germline (reference sequence). CDR3 amino acids: CASNSRSADPFNEKLFF. The CDR3 nucleotides read TGTGCCAGCAACTCAAGGAGTGCCGACCCATTTAATGAAAAACTGTTTTTT.

In this sample, this clonotype turned up once. One base away lies a much larger clone, so this may be a sequencing read error. V is TRBV20-1 and J is TRBJ2-2; the D gene is possibly TRBD1 (6 bases). This CDR3 is 16 amino acids long. Per the germline V gene, CDR1 is DFQATT and CDR2 is SNEGSKA (reference sequence). V was trimmed by 5 bases and J by 1 base, leaving 17 bases between them. CDR3 bases: TGCAGTGCTGGAGCAATGGAGACAGGGAACACCGGGGAGCTGTTTTTT. Protein sequence: CSAGAMETGNTGELFF.

Concerning this clonotype itself: With a much larger clone just one base away, this may be a read error. The CDR3 ends on some other residue instead of the conserved phenylalanine or tryptophan, so this is likely a read error. This rearrangement joins TRBV18 to TRBJ1-2; D possibly corresponds to TRBD1 (6 bases). Germline CDR1 KGHSH, CDR2 LQKENI. The V end was cut by 6 bases, the J end by 0 bases, with 17 bases between. The CDR3 is 16 residues long. For the CDR3, the DNA is TGTGCCAGCTCCCCTCCGACAGGAACAGCTAACTATGGCTACACCTAC. It codes for CASSPPTGTANYGYTY.

The rearrangement links TRBV15 to TRBJ2-5; no definite D call. Germline V lookup: CDR1 LNHNV, CDR2 YYDKDF (reference sequence). V lost 4 bases and J 5 bases, leaving 14 bases between the germline ends. This CDR3 is built from 14 residues. The CDR3 nucleotides are TGTGCCACCAGCAAAGCAGACCAGGAGGAGACCCAGTACTTC. Its translation is CATSKADQEETQYF.

On this clonotype: A much larger clone differs from this one at a single base, so this may be a read error. The chain links TRBV10-1 to TRBJ2-5, with D hard to call. This CDR3 is built from 13 residues. The germline V gene has CDR1 WNHNN and CDR2 SYGVQD (reference sequence). In DNA, the CDR3 is TGCGCCAGCAGTGACTACGACCAAAAGACCCAGTACTTC. Its protein is CASSDYDQKTQYF.

A note on this clonotype: A much bigger clone sits one base away, suggesting this may be a read error. This chain joins TRBV5-6 and TRBJ1-6, with no clear D. Germline CDR1 reads SGHDT; CDR2 reads YYEEEE. The CDR3 sequence is 17 residues long. The V end was cut by 4 bases, the J end by 0 bases, with 14 bases between. The CDR3 DNA is TGTGCCAGCAGCCGAGGCCGGACGAGCTCCTATAATTCACCCCTCCACTTT. It is translated as CASSRGRTSSYNSPLHF. Full variable domain (outside the CDR3, taken from reference TRBV5-6 and TRBJ1-6): DAGVTQSPTHLIKTRGQQVTLRCSPKSGHDTVSWYQQALGQGPQFIFQYYEEEERQRGNFPDRFSGHQFPNYSSELNVNALLLGDSALYLCASSRGRTSSYNSPLHFGNGTRLTVT.

J is TRBJ1-1 and V is TRBV20-1, with D uncertain. Trimming shortened V by 4 bases and J by 0 bases, and 12 bases separated the two germline ends. This CDR3 has 14 amino acids. Looked up from germline, CDR1 is DFQATT and CDR2 is SNEGSKA (reference sequence). This chain's CDR3 is CSAKDDAMNTEAFF. CDR3 sequence (DNA): TGCAGTGCTAAGGATGATGCGATGAACACTGAAGCTTTCTTT.

Notes on this clonotype: The junction and the germline gene differ at one end; a read error may be behind it. CDR3 in amino acids: CASSPGQGALSGELSF. CDR3 DNA sequence: TGTGCCAGTAGTCCGGGACAGGGGGCGCTTTCCGGGGAGCTGTCTTTT. The genes are TRBV19 and TRBJ2-2; 12 nucleotides line up with TRBD1. CDR1 is LNHDA and CDR2 is SQIVND in the germline V gene (reference sequence). The CDR3 has 16 amino acids.

This clonotype came up many times. The rearrangement uses TRBV5-5 and TRBJ1-5; maybe TRBD1 (6 bases). V was clipped by 0 bases and J by 6 bases, with 13 bases between them. Germline values: CDR1 SGHKS, CDR2 YYEKEE (reference sequence). The CDR3 is 15 amino acids. CDR3 loop: CASSLEGRGGQPQHF. CDR3 nucleotides: TGTGCCAGCAGCTTGGAGGGCAGGGGAGGTCAGCCCCAGCATTTT.

The V and J genes are TRBV7-9 and TRBJ2-7, with D hard to call. Trimming took 2 bases from V and 3 from J, leaving 11 bases between them. CDR3 length: 14 residues. Germline CDR1 reads SEHNR; CDR2 reads FQNEAQ (reference sequence). The CDR3 here is CASSLTYVGYEQYF. The CDR3, as DNA: TGTGCCAGCAGCTTAACTTACGTAGGCTACGAGCAGTACTTC.

The J gene is TRBJ2-1, the V gene TRBV29-1; a possible D gene is TRBD2 (6 bases). The CDR3 length is 15 residues. Germline assignment: CDR1 SQVTM and CDR2 ANQGSEA. V shed 6 bases and J shed 6 bases, with 21 bases lying between them. The CDR3 sequence is CSVRTWLAEGNEQFF. CDR3 in DNA: TGCAGCGTCAGGACTTGGTTAGCGGAGGGCAATGAGCAGTTCTTC.

This clonotype was seen ten or more times. This chain joins TRBV7-9 and TRBJ2-2; D not certain. The V gene's germline CDR1 is SEHNR and CDR2 FQNEAQ (reference sequence). The CDR3 consists of 14 residues. The V gene lost 4 bases and the J gene lost 4 bases, with 10 bases spanning the gap. The CDR3 loop is CASSSPSITGELFF. The CDR3 DNA reads as TGTGCCAGCAGCTCACCCTCGATCACCGGGGAGCTGTTTTTT.

This clonotype was recorded many times. CDR3 nucleotide sequence: TGTGCCAGCAGTTACGACAGCTCTGAAGCTTTCTTT. It specifies CASSYDSSEAFF. V and J are TRBV6-2 or TRBV6-3 and TRBJ1-1; D may be TRBD1 (5 bases). CDR3 length equals 12 residues. With 2 bases removed from V and 6 bases from J, the gap between germline ends came to 7 bases. CDR1 is MNHEY, CDR2 SVGEGT, per germline.

This clonotype was counted many times. This chain links TRBV29-1 with TRBJ2-3; possible D gene TRBD2, 6 bases. Germline V gene sequence: CDR1 SQVTM, CDR2 ANQGSEA. V shed 0 bases and J shed 0 bases, with 19 bases lying between them. CDR3 size: 18 residues. CDR3 sequence: CSVEDLFVSGTSTDTQYF. The CDR3 DNA reads TGCAGCGTTGAAGATCTCTTTGTTAGCGGAACTAGCACAGATACGCAGTATTTT.

About this clonotype itself: A much larger clone is a single base away; this may be a read error. The chain combines TRBV29-1 with TRBJ2-7; no firm D call. Germline CDR1 is SQVTM and CDR2 is ANQGSEA. CDR3 size: 11 residues. The V gene lost 3 bases and the J gene lost 4 bases, with 7 bases spanning the gap. The CDR3: CSVEVAYEQYF. The CDR3 DNA reads TGCAGCGTTGAGGTGGCTTACGAGCAGTACTTC.